Below, 3 T cell receptor beta chains from the same sample are listed, as sequenced in a study of T cells in Graves' hyperthyroidism and ophthalmopathy. The investigators amplified TCR beta CDR3 regions from RNA transcripts. Primed by the HTBI set, a first-round RT-PCR was run on the TCR CDR3. TCRdb reanalysed the multiplex PCR reads using MiXCR and keeps one entry per CDR3 protein. In the table there are hundreds of thousands of distinct CDR3 sequences, 35% to 45% of which are singletons. Sequenced sample: blood. These receptors all stem from a man aged 18 to 30 with Graves' hyperthyroidism.

The gene calls are TRBV10-3 and TRBJ2-5, with 7 bases fitting TRBD1. Trimming cost V 10 bases and J 9 bases; bases outside gene matches: 8. The germline gives CDR1 ENHRY, CDR2 SYGVKD. The CDR3 is 11 amino acids. Here the CDR3 DNA reads TGTGCCAGCTCATCGACAGGGCCCCAGTACTTC. Its protein product is CASSSTGPQYF.

This clonotype came up many times. The chain links TRBV10-3 to TRBJ1-2; weak D call: TRBD1 (6 bases). Germline V CDR1 and CDR2: ENHRY, SYGVKD. The CDR3 is 13 amino acids. V gave up 3 bases and J gave up 5 bases, with 10 bases separating them. CDR3 bases: TGTGCCATCAGTGACAGGGGTTGGTATGGCTACACCTTC. Translated: CAISDRGWYGYTF.

The table lists this clonotype with a few counts. The rearrangement joins TRBV11-3 to TRBJ2-2, with 7 bases lining up with TRBD2. Trimming took 2 bases from V and 3 from J; bases not matched to a gene: 6. This CDR3 comprises 16 residues. Germline lookup yields CDR1 SGHNT and CDR2 YENEEA. CDR3 bases: TGTGCCAGCAGCTTAAGCAGCGGGACTGACACCGGGGAGCTGTTTTTT. It codes for CASSLSSGTDTGELFF. Drawing the rest from reference TRBV11-3 and TRBJ2-2, the complete variable domain is EAGVVQSPRYKIIEKKQPVAFWCNPISGHNTLYWYLQNLGQGPELLIRYENEEAVDDSQLPKDRFSAERLKGVDSTLKIQPAELGDSAVYLCASSLSSGTDTGELFFGEGSRLTVL.